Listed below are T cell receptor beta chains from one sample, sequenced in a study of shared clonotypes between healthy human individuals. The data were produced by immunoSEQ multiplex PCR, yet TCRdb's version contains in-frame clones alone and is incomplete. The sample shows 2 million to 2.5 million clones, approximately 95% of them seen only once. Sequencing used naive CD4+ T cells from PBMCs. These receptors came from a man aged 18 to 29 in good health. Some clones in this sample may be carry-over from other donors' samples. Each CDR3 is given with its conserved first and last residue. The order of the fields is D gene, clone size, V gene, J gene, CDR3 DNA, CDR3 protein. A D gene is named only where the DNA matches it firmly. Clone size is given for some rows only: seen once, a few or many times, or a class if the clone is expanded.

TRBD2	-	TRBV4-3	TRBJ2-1	TGCGCCAGCAGACTAGCGGGAGCTACCAATGAGCAGTTCTTC	CASRLAGATNEQFF
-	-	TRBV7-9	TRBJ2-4	TGTGCCAGCAGCCGGGGCCTAGCCAAAAACATTCAGTACTTC	CASSRGLAKNIQYF
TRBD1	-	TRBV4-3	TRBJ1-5	TGCGCCAGCAGCCAAGACTCCGGGACAGGGACTCAGCCCCAGCATTTT	CASSQDSGTGTQPQHF
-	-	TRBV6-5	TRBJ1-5	TGTGCCAGCAGTCAAACCAGCGATCAGCCCCAGCATTTT	CASSQTSDQPQHF
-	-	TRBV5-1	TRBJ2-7	TGCGCCAGCAAGGACAACGCCATATCCTACGAGCAGTACTTC	CASKDNAISYEQYF
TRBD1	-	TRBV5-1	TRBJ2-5	TGCGCCAGCAGCGCGACAGGGGCAGGAGAGACCCAGTACTTC	CASSATGAGETQYF
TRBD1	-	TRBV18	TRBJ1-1	TGTGCCAGCTCACAGGGGACAGGGGGCACCACTGAAGCTTTCTTT	CASSQGTGGTTEAFF
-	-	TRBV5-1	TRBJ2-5	TGCGCCAGCAGCTTGGCGGGAAGCGGCGAGACCCAGTACTTC	CASSLAGSGETQYF
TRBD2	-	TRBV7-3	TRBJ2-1	TGTGCCAGCAGCAACCAGCGGGAGAGCTCCTACAATGAGCAGTTCTTC	CASSNQRESSYNEQFF
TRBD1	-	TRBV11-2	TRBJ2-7	TGTGCCAGCAGCTTAAGGACAGGGAGAAACGAGCAGTACTTC	CASSLRTGRNEQYF
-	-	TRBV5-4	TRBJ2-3	TGTGCCAGCAGCCTCCTCTTTTACCCAGATACGCAGTATTTT	CASSLLFYPDTQYF
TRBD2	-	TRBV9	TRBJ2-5	TGTGCCAGCAGCGTCGACCCCGGGACTAGTCTGGAGACCCAGTACTTC	CASSVDPGTSLETQYF
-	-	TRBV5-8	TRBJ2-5	TGTGCCAGCAGCTTGTACCCGCAGGAGACCCAGTACTTC	CASSLYPQETQYF
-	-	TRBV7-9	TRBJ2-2	TGTGCCAGCAGCGAATCGCTGAGAGAGGAGCTGTTTTTT	CASSESLREELFF
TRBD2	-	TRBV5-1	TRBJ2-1	TGCGCCAGCAGCTTGGAGGGAGGGACTAGCGGGAGGGCCAACAATGAGCAGTTCTTC	CASSLEGGTSGRANNEQFF
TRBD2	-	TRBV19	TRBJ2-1	TGTGCCAGTAGTCTCCCCGGGACTAGCGTCAATGAGCAGTTCTTC	CASSLPGTSVNEQFF
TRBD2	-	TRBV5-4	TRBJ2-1	TGTGCCAGCAGCTCAAAACCGGGACTAGCGGGAGATTACAATGAGCAGTTCTTC	CASSSKPGLAGDYNEQFF
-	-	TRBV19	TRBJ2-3	TGTGCCAGTAGTGTCTCCATATTTGGGGCAGATACGCAGTATTTT	CASSVSIFGADTQYF
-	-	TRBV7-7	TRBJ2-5	TGTGCCAGCAGCCCTATCGGTCGAGAGACCCAGTACTTC	CASSPIGRETQYF
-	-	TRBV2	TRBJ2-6	TGTGCCAGCATACCCCGCTCTGGGGCCAACGTCCTGACTTTC	CASIPRSGANVLTF
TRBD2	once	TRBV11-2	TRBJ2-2	TGTGCCAGCAGCTTAGAGCCGGGACTAGCGGGTTTAGTCGGGGAGCTGTTTTTT	CASSLEPGLAGLVGELFF